Given below is one T cell receptor (beta chain) in context. Its matching antigen is unknown. This record belongs to a study of T cell responses to AZD1222 COVID-19 vaccine. Clones were sequenced by immunoSEQ multiplex PCR, and TCRdb holds only the in-frame ones, with some missing. This sample has about 150,000 clones; 86% occur once, and the top ten carry about 5.5%. Germline-derived CDR1 and CDR2 are MNHEY and SVGAGI. V was shortened by 10 bases and J by 2 bases, with 15 bases between the two germline ends. This CDR3 contains 14 residues. General study points: Females made up more of the donors, who were largely white British, and clonal diversity may have come out too low. Vaccine-associated CD4 TCRs spanned spike, dominant at 160-218 and 743-854. Repertoire sampling occurred only after the peak T cell response.

The material was peripheral blood, obtained on day 0 of MenACWY control vaccination. The chain is built from TRBV6-5 and TRBJ2-1; possibly TRBD2 for D (5 bases). This clonotype was obtained from an adult in good health. CDR3 sequence (DNA): TGTGCCACCTTACCCGGGGTGGCCTACAATGAGCAGTTCTTC. Translated: CATLPGVAYNEQFF.